The present T cell receptor beta chain was sequenced within a study of vaccination and CD4 T cells after COVID-19. Study details: Blood was drawn a median roughly 79 days post second dose, range 14 to 241. General study points: Convalescent patients' vaccine-specific clones were spike mono-reactive in 304 of 307 cases. A comparatively limited set of convalescent patients was examined, with no early post-infection timepoints.

MiXCR was run by TCRdb on the PCR reads, yielding one entry per CDR3 protein. The table lists about 28,000 distinct CDR3 sequences, under 60% of them singletons. Time point specified: late sampling 161 to 241 days after vaccination in a few convalescent patients. CDR3 length equals 14 residues. Trimming removed 7 bases from V and 4 bases from J; junction bases left unmatched: 4. The germline CDR1 and CDR2 sequences are MNHNS and SASEGT. For this clonotype: The antigen is undetermined.

The chain carries TRBV6-1 and TRBJ2-1; 10 nucleotides line up with TRBD1. The origin of this receptor is a human donor who had recovered from COVID-19. The source was CD4+ T cells from blood, collected about 7 months after SARS-CoV-2 vaccination. The CDR3 spells CASNRDRGYNEQFF. DNA of the CDR3: TGTGCCAGCAACCGGGACAGGGGTTACAATGAGCAGTTCTTC.